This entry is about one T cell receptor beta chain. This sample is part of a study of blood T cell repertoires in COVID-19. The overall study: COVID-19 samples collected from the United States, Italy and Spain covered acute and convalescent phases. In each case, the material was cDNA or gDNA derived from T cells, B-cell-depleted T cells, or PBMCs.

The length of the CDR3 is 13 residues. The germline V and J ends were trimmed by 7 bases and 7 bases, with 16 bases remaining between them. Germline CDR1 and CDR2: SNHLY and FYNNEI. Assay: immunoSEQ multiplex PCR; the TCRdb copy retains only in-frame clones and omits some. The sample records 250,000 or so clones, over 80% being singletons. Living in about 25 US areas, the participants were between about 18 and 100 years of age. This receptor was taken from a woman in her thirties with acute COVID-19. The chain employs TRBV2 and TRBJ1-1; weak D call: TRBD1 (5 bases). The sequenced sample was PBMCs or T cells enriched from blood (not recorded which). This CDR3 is CASIRSETVEAFF. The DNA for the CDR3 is TGTGCCAGCATTCGCTCCGAGACAGTTGAAGCTTTCTTT.